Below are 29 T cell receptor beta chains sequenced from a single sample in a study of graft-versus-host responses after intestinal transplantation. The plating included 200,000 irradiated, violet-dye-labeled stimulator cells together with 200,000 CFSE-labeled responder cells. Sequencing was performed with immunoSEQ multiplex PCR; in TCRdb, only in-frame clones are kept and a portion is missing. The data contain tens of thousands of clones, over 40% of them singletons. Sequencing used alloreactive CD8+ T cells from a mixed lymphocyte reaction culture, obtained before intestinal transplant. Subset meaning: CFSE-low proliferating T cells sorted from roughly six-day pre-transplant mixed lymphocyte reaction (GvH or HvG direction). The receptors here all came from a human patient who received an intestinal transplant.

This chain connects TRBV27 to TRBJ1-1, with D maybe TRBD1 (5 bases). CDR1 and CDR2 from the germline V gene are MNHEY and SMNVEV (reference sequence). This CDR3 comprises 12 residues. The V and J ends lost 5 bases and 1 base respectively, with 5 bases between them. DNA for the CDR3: TGTGCCAGCAGTACAGGGAACACTGAAGCTTTCTTT. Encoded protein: CASSTGNTEAFF.

The CDR3 region is CATSRKGQGRETQYF. DNA for the CDR3: TGTGCCACCAGCAGAAAGGGACAGGGGAGAGAGACCCAGTACTTC. V is TRBV15 and J is TRBJ2-5; TRBD1 matches 10 bases. The trim removed 2 bases at V and 4 bases at J, leaving 4 bases unmatched. The length of the CDR3 is 15 residues. From germline, CDR1 is LNHNV and CDR2 YYDKDF (reference sequence).

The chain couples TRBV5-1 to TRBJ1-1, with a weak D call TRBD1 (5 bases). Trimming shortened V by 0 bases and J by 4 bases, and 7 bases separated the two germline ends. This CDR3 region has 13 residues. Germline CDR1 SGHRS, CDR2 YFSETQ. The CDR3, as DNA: TGCGCCAGCAGCTTGGCCGGGGCCACTGAAGCTTTCTTT. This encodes CASSLAGATEAFF.

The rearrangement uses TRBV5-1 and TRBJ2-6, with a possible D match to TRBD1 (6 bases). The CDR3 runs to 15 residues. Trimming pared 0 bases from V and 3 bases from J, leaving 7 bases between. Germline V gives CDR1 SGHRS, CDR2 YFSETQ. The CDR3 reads CASSLAGVGANVLTF. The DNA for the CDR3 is TGCGCCAGCAGCTTGGCAGGGGTTGGGGCCAACGTCCTGACTTTC.

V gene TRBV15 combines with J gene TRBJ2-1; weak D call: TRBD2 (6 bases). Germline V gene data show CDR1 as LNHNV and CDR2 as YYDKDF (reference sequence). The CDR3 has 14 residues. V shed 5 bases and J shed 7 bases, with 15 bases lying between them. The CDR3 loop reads CATSPGTFGNEQFF. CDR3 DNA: TGTGCCACCAGCCCAGGGACTTTCGGGAATGAGCAGTTCTTC.

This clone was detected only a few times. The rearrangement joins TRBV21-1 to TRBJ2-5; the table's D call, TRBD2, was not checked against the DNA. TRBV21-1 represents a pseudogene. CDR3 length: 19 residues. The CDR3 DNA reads TGTGCCAGCAGCAAACCCTGGACTAGCGGGAGGGTTGTTTTAGAGACCCAGTACTTC. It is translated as CASSKPWTSGRVVLETQYF.

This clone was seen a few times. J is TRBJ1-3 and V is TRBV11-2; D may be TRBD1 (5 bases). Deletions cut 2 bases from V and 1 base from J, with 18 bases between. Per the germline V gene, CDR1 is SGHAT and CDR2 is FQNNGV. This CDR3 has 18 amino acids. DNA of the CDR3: TGTGCCAGCAGCTTAACCTTCACCGGGACGGCGTCTGGAAACACCATATATTTT. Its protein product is CASSLTFTGTASGNTIYF.

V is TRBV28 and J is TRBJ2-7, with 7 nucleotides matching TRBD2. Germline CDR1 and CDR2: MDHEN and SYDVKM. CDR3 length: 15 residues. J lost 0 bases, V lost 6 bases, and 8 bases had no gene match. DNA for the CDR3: TGTGCCAGCAGAACCGGGGGGACTTTCTCCTACGAGCAGTACTTC. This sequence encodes CASRTGGTFSYEQYF.

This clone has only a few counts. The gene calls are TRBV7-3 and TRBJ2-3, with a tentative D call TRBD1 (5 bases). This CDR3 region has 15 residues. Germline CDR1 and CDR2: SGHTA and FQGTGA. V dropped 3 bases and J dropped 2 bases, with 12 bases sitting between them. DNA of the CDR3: TGTGCCAGCAGCTTTGGGGCTGAGTACACAGATACGCAGTATTTT. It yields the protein CASSFGAEYTDTQYF.

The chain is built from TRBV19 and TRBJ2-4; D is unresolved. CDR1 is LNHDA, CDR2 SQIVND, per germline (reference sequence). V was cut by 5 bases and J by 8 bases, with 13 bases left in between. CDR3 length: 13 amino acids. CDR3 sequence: CASSLTNVDIQYF. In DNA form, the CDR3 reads TGTGCCAGTAGTTTAACTAATGTGGACATTCAGTACTTC.

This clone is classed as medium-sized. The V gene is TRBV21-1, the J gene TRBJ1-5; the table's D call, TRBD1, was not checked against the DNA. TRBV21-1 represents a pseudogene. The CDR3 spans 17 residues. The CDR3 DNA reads TGTGCCAGCAGCAATCTGGGGGCGAGTCCCTACAATCAGCCCCAGCATTTT. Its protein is CASSNLGASPYNQPQHF.

In DNA, the CDR3 is TGTGCCAGCAGCTGGGGACCAACCTACGAGCAGTACTTC. This encodes CASSWGPTYEQYF. V usage is TRBV5-4 and J usage is TRBJ2-7; either TRBD1 or TRBD2 may fit D (5 bases each). V was trimmed by 3 bases and J by 2 bases, leaving 9 bases between them. The germline gives CDR1 SGHNT, CDR2 YYREEE (reference sequence). The CDR3 is made up of 13 amino acids.

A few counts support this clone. CDR3 in amino acids: CASSPDRDQPQHF. CDR3 DNA sequence: TGTGCCAGCAGCCCGGACCGGGATCAGCCCCAGCATTTT. V and J are TRBV6-6 and TRBJ1-5, with D hard to call. The germline V gene encodes CDR1 MNHNY and CDR2 SVGAGI (reference sequence). Trimming stripped 6 bases from V and 5 bases from J, with 11 bases between. This CDR3 contains 13 residues.

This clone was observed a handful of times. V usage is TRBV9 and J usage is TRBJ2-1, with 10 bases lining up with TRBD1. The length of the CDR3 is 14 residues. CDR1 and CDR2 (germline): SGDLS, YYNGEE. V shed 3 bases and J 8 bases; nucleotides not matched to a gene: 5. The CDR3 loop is CASSGGQGLDEQFF. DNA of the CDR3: TGTGCCAGCAGCGGGGGACAGGGGCTTGATGAGCAGTTCTTC.

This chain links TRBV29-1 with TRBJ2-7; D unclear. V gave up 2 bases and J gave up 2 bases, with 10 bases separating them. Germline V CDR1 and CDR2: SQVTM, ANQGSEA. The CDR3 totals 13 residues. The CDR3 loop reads CSVESSFTYEQYF. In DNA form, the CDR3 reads TGCAGCGTTGAATCGAGCTTTACCTACGAGCAGTACTTC.

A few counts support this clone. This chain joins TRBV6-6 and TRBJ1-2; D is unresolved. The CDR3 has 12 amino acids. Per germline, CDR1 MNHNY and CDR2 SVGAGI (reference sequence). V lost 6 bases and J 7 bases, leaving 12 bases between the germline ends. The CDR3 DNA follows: TGTGCCAGCAGCGACGAATTGGGTGGCTACACCTTC. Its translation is CASSDELGGYTF.

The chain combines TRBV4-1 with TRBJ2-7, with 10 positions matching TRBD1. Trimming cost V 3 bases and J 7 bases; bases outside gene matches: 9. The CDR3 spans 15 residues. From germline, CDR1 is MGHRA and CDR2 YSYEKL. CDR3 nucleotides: TGCGCCAGCAGCCATACCCGGGACAGGGGAGGAGAGCAGTACTTC. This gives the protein CASSHTRDRGGEQYF.

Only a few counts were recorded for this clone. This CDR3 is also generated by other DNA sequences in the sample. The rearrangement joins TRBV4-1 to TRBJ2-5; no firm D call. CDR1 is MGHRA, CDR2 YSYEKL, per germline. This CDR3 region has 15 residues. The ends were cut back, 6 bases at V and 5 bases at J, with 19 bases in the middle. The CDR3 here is CASSPCCRSFETQYF. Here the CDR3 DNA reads TGCGCCAGCAGTCCCTGCTGTAGGAGTTTTGAGACCCAGTACTTC.

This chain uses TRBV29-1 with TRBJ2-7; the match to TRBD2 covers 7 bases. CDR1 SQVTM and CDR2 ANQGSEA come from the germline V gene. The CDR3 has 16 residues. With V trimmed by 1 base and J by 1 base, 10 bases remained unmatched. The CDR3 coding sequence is TGCAGCGTTGAAGGCGGGGGACCGGCCTCATCCTACGAGCAGTACTTC. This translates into CSVEGGGPASSYEQYF.

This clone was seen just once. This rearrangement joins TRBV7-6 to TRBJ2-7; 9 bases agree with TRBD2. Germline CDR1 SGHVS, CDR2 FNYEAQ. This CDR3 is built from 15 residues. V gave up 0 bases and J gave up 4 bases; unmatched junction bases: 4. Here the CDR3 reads CASSLALREGYEQYF. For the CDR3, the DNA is TGTGCCAGCAGCTTAGCGTTGCGGGAGGGTTACGAGCAGTACTTC.

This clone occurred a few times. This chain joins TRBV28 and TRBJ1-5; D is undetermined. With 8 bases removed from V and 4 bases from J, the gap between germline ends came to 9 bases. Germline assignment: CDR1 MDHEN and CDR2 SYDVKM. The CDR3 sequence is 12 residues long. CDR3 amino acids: CASAALNQPQHF. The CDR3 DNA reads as TGTGCCAGCGCAGCTCTAAATCAGCCCCAGCATTTT.

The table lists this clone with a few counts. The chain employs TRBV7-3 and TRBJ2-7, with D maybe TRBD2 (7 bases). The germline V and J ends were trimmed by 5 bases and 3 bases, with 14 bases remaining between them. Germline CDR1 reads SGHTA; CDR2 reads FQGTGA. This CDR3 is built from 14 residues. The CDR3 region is CASSPSGGHYEQYF. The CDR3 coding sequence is TGTGCCAGCAGCCCTTCGGGGGGACACTACGAGCAGTACTTC.

Here the CDR3 reads CASSLALPPYEQYF. CDR3 DNA sequence: TGTGCCAGCAGCTTAGCCCTCCCCCCCTACGAGCAGTACTTC. The gene calls are TRBV7-9 and TRBJ2-7; D remains ambiguous. The CDR3 runs 14 residues. Germline CDR1 and CDR2: SEHNR and FQNEAQ (reference sequence). Trimming stripped 0 bases from V and 2 bases from J, with 8 bases between. The complete variable domain, with remaining parts taken from reference TRBV7-9 and TRBJ2-7, reads DTGVSQNPRHKITKRGQNVTFRCDPISEHNRLYWYRQTLGQGPEFLTYFQNEAQLEKSRLLSDRFSAERPKGSFSTLEIQRTEQGDSAMYLCASSLALPPYEQYFGPGTRLTVT.

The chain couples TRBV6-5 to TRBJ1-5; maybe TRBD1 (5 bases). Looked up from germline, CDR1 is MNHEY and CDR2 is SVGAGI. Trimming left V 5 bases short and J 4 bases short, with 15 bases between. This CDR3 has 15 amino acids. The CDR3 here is CASSSREGPNQPQHF. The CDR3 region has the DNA TGTGCCAGCAGTAGCAGGGAGGGGCCGAATCAGCCCCAGCATTTT.

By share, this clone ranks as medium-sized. The CDR3 DNA reads as TGTGCCAGCAGTTACCGGGGGCGCGGCGGGGAGCTGTTTTTT. Its translation: CASSYRGRGGELFF. The gene calls are TRBV6-5 and TRBJ2-2; D may correspond to TRBD1 or TRBD2 (6 bases each). The CDR3 length is 14 residues. From germline, CDR1 is MNHEY and CDR2 SVGAGI. Trimming cost V 2 bases and J 7 bases, with 11 bases left between them.

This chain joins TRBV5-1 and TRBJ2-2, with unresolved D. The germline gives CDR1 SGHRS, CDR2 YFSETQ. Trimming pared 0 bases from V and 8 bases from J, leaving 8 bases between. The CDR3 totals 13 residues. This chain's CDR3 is CASSLDYGGELFF. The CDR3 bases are TGCGCCAGCAGCTTGGACTATGGGGGGGAGCTGTTTTTT.

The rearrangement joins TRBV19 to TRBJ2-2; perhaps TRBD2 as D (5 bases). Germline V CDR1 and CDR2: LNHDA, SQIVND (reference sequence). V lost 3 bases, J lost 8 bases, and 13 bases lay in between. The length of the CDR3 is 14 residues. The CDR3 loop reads CASSIEGSAGELFF. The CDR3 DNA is TGTGCCAGTAGTATCGAGGGATCGGCTGGGGAGCTGTTTTTT.

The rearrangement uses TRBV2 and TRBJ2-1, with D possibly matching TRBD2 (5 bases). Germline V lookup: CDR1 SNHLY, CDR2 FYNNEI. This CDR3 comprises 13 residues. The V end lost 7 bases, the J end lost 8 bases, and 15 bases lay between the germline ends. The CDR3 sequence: CASKDSRVDEQFF. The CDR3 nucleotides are TGTGCCAGCAAAGACTCGAGGGTCGATGAGCAGTTCTTC.

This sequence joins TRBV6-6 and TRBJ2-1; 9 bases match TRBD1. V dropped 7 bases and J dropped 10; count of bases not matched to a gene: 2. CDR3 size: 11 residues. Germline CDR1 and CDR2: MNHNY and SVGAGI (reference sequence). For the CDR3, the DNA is TGTGCCAGCACGGGACAGGGAGAGCAGTTCTTC. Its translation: CASTGQGEQFF.